Following are 8 T cell receptor beta chains from one sample sequenced in a study of cytomegalovirus exposure and HLA in healthy donors. PCR used 60 Vbeta primers and 13 Jbeta primers. Sequencing was performed with immunoSEQ multiplex PCR; in TCRdb, only in-frame clones are kept and a portion is missing. The table has over 85,000 clones, over 75% seen once; the top ten hold around 5.2%. The source material was PBMCs. Receptor source: a man aged 35-49 years in good health and CMV-seropositive.

This clone was seen a few times. This chain links TRBV19 with TRBJ1-5; TRBD1 aligns across 8 bases. V lost 5 bases and J lost 4; bases outside the gene matches: 4. Germline CDR1 LNHDA, CDR2 SQIVND (reference sequence). There are 14 residues in the CDR3. DNA for the CDR3: TGTGCCAGTAGTGTCAGACAGGGGAATCAGCCCCAGCATTTT. Protein product: CASSVRQGNQPQHF. Full variable domain (outside the CDR3, taken from reference TRBV19 and TRBJ1-5): DGGITQSPKYLFRKEGQNVTLSCEQNLNHDAMYWYRQDPGQGLRLIYYSQIVNDFQKGDIAEGYSVSREKKESFPLTVTSAQKNPTAFYLCASSVRQGNQPQHFGDGTRLSIL.

The genes are TRBV18 and TRBJ1-1; tentatively, D is TRBD1 (5 bases). CDR1 and CDR2 from the germline V gene are KGHSH and LQKENI. The CDR3 has 15 residues. V was shortened by 1 base and J by 1 base, with 10 bases between the two germline ends. For the CDR3, the DNA is TGTGCCAGCTCACCACTATCGGACAAGAACACTGAAGCTTTCTTT. This translates into CASSPLSDKNTEAFF.

V usage is TRBV7-8 and J usage is TRBJ2-4, with D maybe TRBD1 (6 bases). The CDR3 covers 15 residues. Germline V gene data show CDR1 as SGHVS and CDR2 as FQNEAQ. Trimming pared 1 base from V and 0 bases from J, leaving 7 bases between. CDR3 DNA: TGTGCCAGCAGCTTAGGGACAGTAGCCAAAAACATTCAGTACTTC. Its protein is CASSLGTVAKNIQYF.

The rearrangement links TRBV6-5 to TRBJ1-2; the D is unclear. V was shortened by 4 bases and J by 7 bases, with 13 bases between the two germline ends. This CDR3 spans 13 amino acids. CDR1 is MNHEY and CDR2 is SVGAGI in the germline V gene. CDR3 coding DNA: TGTGCCAGCAGTTCCCGAGGGCATAGTGGCTACACCTTC. Translation: CASSSRGHSGYTF.

The chain links TRBV19 to TRBJ1-2; no clear D. This CDR3 is 12 amino acids long. V dropped 4 bases and J dropped 9 bases, with 12 bases sitting between them. Germline CDR1 LNHDA, CDR2 SQIVND (reference sequence). CDR3 loop: CASSNTRDRYTF. CDR3 DNA sequence: TGTGCCAGTAGTAATACCCGGGATCGCTACACCTTC.

The V and J genes are TRBV11-3 and TRBJ1-1; TRBD1 matches 7 bases. This CDR3 comprises 14 residues. Germline V gives CDR1 SGHNT, CDR2 YENEEA. V lost 2 bases to trimming and J lost 5 bases; unmatched junction nucleotides: 5. CDR3 loop: CASSLQGVGTEAFF. CDR3 coding DNA: TGTGCCAGCAGCTTACAGGGGGTGGGGACTGAAGCTTTCTTT.

V usage is TRBV7-2 and J usage is TRBJ2-2, with D perhaps matching TRBD2 (5 bases). Germline V lookup: CDR1 SGHTA, CDR2 FQGNSA. The CDR3 is made up of 14 amino acids. Between the trimmed V and J ends, which lost 3 bases and 7 bases, there was a span of 12 bases. The CDR3 loop reads CASSLRALDGELFF. The CDR3 DNA is TGTGCCAGCAGCTTGCGGGCCCTAGACGGGGAGCTGTTTTTT.

This clone was observed a single time. The chain employs TRBV11-2 and TRBJ2-1; 9 nucleotides agree with TRBD2. Unmatched junction bases numbered 7, after V lost 2 bases and J lost 8 bases. This CDR3 is 15 amino acids long. Germline CDR1 reads SGHAT; CDR2 reads FQNNGV. The chain's CDR3 is CASSLLGGGADEQFF. CDR3 nucleotides: TGTGCCAGCAGCTTATTGGGCGGGGGGGCCGATGAGCAGTTCTTC.